A selection of T cell receptor beta chains follows, all from one sample in a study of shared clonotypes between healthy human individuals. Profiling relied on immunoSEQ multiplex PCR, and the TCRdb table lists in-frame clones only, not all of them. The data show 400,000 to 600,000 clones, more than 95% seen once. The specimen was naive CD4+ T cells sorted from blood. The source is a woman aged 25-40 years in good health. Both conserved end residues are part of each CDR3. A D gene is named only where the DNA matches it firmly. A row's size may be missing; if present it is once, few, many or a size class.

d_call,clone_size,v_call,j_call,cdr3_nt,cdr3_aa
NA,NA,TRBV12-5,TRBJ1-1,TGTGCTAGTGGTTTGGAGGAGAACACTGAAGCTTTCTTT,CASGLEENTEAFF
NA,NA,TRBV28,TRBJ2-4,TGTGCCAGCAGTTCTGTACTCGGATCTTTTGAACAAAAAAACATTCAGTACTTC,CASSSVLGSFEQKNIQYF
TRBD1,NA,TRBV7-2,TRBJ2-1,TGTGCCAGCAGCTGGGACAGGGGATCCCACAATGAGCAGTTCTTC,CASSWDRGSHNEQFF
TRBD2,NA,TRBV28,TRBJ2-3,TGTGCCAGCAGTTTGTGGACTAGCGCCGAAGGGGATACGCAGTATTTT,CASSLWTSAEGDTQYF
NA,NA,TRBV4-1,TRBJ2-7,TGCGCCAGCAGCCAAGTCTACTCCTACGAGCAGTACTTC,CASSQVYSYEQYF
TRBD1,NA,TRBV28,TRBJ1-4,TGTGCCAGCAGTTATTTCGGGACAGCGTCTAGGGAAAAACTGTTTTTT,CASSYFGTASREKLFF
NA,NA,TRBV7-2,TRBJ2-7,TGTGCCAGCAGCCCGCGGGGTGTACTCTACGAGCAGTACTTC,CASSPRGVLYEQYF
TRBD2,once,TRBV5-1,TRBJ2-7,TGCGCCGGCAGCCGGACTAGATACGAGCAGTACTTC,CAGSRTRYEQYF
TRBD1,NA,TRBV27,TRBJ1-6,TGTGCCAGCAGTTTAGGAGGGACAGTTAATTCACCCCTCCACTTT,CASSLGGTVNSPLHF
TRBD2,NA,TRBV11-2,TRBJ2-1,TGTGCCAGCAGCCTCACTAGCGGGAGAGGCAATGAGCAGTTCTTC,CASSLTSGRGNEQFF
TRBD2,NA,TRBV6-1,TRBJ2-2,TGTGCCAGCAGTGAATCTGCCGCGGGAGTTTCCGCCGGGGAGCTGTTTTTT,CASSESAAGVSAGELFF
NA,NA,TRBV27,TRBJ2-5,TGTGCCAGCGGCCCGGATGGAGGGGGGCGGGAGACCCAGTACTTC,CASGPDGGGRETQYF
NA,NA,TRBV19,TRBJ2-7,TGTGCCAGTAGTCCGCGGACAGGGAGGGACGAGCAGTACTTC,CASSPRTGRDEQYF
TRBD2,NA,TRBV4-1,TRBJ2-3,TGCGCCAGCAGCCAAGACACGGGACTAGCGGAATCCACAGATACGCAGTATTTT,CASSQDTGLAESTDTQYF
NA,once,TRBV6-1,TRBJ2-3,TGTGCCAGCAGGGTACAGGGAGACACAGATACGCAGTATTTT,CASRVQGDTDTQYF
NA,NA,TRBV5-1,TRBJ1-2,TGCGCCAGCAGCTCCGGCGGGACTTCCAATGGCTACACCTTC,CASSSGGTSNGYTF
TRBD1,NA,TRBV25-1,TRBJ2-7,TGTGCCAGCAGTGATGGACAGGGGCCGAGCTACGAGCAGTACTTC,CASSDGQGPSYEQYF
TRBD1,NA,TRBV11-1,TRBJ1-1,TGTGCCAGCAGCTTGTCAGGGGGCGCTTACACTGAAGCTTTCTTT,CASSLSGGAYTEAFF
TRBD2,NA,TRBV5-4,TRBJ2-1,TGTGCCAGCAGCCTGTCCCCGGGACTAGCGGGAGCGGGTGAGCAGTTCTTC,CASSLSPGLAGAGEQFF
NA,NA,TRBV19,TRBJ1-1,TGTGCCAGTAGAGTTGCGGTTCCCCTAACTGAAGCTTTCTTT,CASRVAVPLTEAFF
NA,NA,TRBV15,TRBJ1-5,TGTGCCACCAGCAGGTCTGGCGGGAGGGTGGGCAATCAGCCCCAGCATTTT,CATSRSGGRVGNQPQHF
TRBD1,NA,TRBV6-5,TRBJ2-7,TGTGCCAGCAGTTACGGGGGACAGGGGTACTACGAGCAGTACTTC,CASSYGGQGYYEQYF
NA,NA,TRBV28,TRBJ1-2,TGTGCCAGCAGGCCGCTAGAGGGTGTCCCTAACTATGGCTACACCTTC,CASRPLEGVPNYGYTF
TRBD2,NA,TRBV5-1,TRBJ2-3,TGCGCCAGCAGCTTTCGACTAGCGCCTAGCACAGATACGCAGTATTTT,CASSFRLAPSTDTQYF
TRBD2,NA,TRBV28,TRBJ2-4,TGTGCCAGCAGACGATCCGGGACTAGCGGTCTAGCCAAAAACATTCAGTACTTC,CASRRSGTSGLAKNIQYF
TRBD1,NA,TRBV6-1,TRBJ1-5,TGTGCCAGCCAGGGGGCGGGTCAGCCCCAGCATTTT,CASQGAGQPQHF
TRBD2,NA,TRBV19,TRBJ2-3,TGTGCCAGTAGTAAAGGACTAGTTTGGGACACAGATACGCAGTATTTT,CASSKGLVWDTDTQYF
TRBD2,once,TRBV5-1,TRBJ2-7,TGCGCCAGCAGCTTGGGGGGAGGGCCGTCCTACGAGCAGTACTTC,CASSLGGGPSYEQYF
NA,once,TRBV28,TRBJ1-2,TGTGCCAGCAGTTTATTGTCTAACTATGGCTACACCTTC,CASSLLSNYGYTF
TRBD1,NA,TRBV19,TRBJ2-2,TGTGCCAGTAGCCGTAGTGACAGGGATTACACCGGGGAGCTGTTTTTT,CASSRSDRDYTGELFF
TRBD2,NA,TRBV2,TRBJ2-1,TGTGCCAGCAGTGTCGGGCTAGCGGGAGGGCCCGATGAGCAGTTCTTC,CASSVGLAGGPDEQFF
NA,NA,TRBV7-9,TRBJ2-5,TGTGCCAGCACATCTGGGACGGCCCAAGAGACCCAGTACTTC,CASTSGTAQETQYF
TRBD2,NA,TRBV7-9,TRBJ2-7,TGTGCCAGCAGCTCTTCCTGGACTAGCGGGATTGTCGGGAACGAGCAGTACTTC,CASSSSWTSGIVGNEQYF
NA,once,TRBV4-1,TRBJ1-1,TGCGCCAGCAGCCTAGTGACGATAGGGAACACTGAAGCTTTCTTT,CASSLVTIGNTEAFF
TRBD2,once,TRBV27,TRBJ2-7,TGTGCCAGTGGGACTAGCGGGACCTACGAGCAGTACTTC,CASGTSGTYEQYF
NA,NA,TRBV6-5,TRBJ2-7,TGTGCCAGCAGTTACTCCAGATACCCCCCAACCTACGAGCAGTACTTC,CASSYSRYPPTYEQYF
TRBD2,NA,TRBV5-1,TRBJ2-1,TGCGCCAGCAGCTCCCTAGCGGGAGCTGGATACAATGAGCAGTTCTTC,CASSSLAGAGYNEQFF
NA,NA,TRBV14,TRBJ2-3,TGTGCCAGCAGCAGACAGACCGCATCAGATACGCAGTATTTT,CASSRQTASDTQYF
NA,NA,TRBV27,TRBJ1-4,TGTGCCAGCAGTCCGAAACAGGGACGGGGAGGGAAAAAACTGTTTTTT,CASSPKQGRGGKKLFF
NA,NA,TRBV20-1,TRBJ2-7,TGCAGTACGTCCCGTCCCTACGAGCAGTACTTC,CSTSRPYEQYF
NA,NA,TRBV30,TRBJ1-1,TGTGCCTGGAGTGTGGGGGGGTTCGGTGAAGCTTTCTTT,CAWSVGGFGEAFF
TRBD2,NA,TRBV6-5,TRBJ2-7,TGTGCCAGCAGCCGGACCGGGACTAGCGACGAGCAGTACTTC,CASSRTGTSDEQYF
TRBD2,NA,TRBV2,TRBJ2-7,TGTGCCAGCAGTGCCCCCGGGACTAGCGGGAGGCCCACTAGGTACGAGCAGTACTTC,CASSAPGTSGRPTRYEQYF
TRBD2,NA,TRBV5-1,TRBJ2-3,TGCGCCAGCAGCTTTTCATTCAGCGGGACCGGCACAGATACGCAGTATTTT,CASSFSFSGTGTDTQYF
NA,NA,TRBV1,TRBJ2-7,TGCACCAGCAGCCAGACAGGGGTGTACGAGCAGTACTTC,CTSSQTGVYEQYF
NA,NA,TRBV28,TRBJ2-7,TGTGCCAGCATGGGGCTAGCTGCGACCTACGAGCAGTACTTC,CASMGLAATYEQYF
TRBD1,NA,TRBV5-4,TRBJ2-3,TGTGCCAGCAATAAGGACAGGCTTATATCTAGCACAGATACGCAGTATTTT,CASNKDRLISSTDTQYF
TRBD2,NA,TRBV6-5,TRBJ2-3,TGTGCCAGCAGTTACGGTGGGAGGGCCCCAGATACGCAGTATTTT,CASSYGGRAPDTQYF
NA,NA,TRBV5-1,TRBJ1-1,TGCGCCAGCAGCCGAGGGGACGTGGCTGAAGCTTTCTTT,CASSRGDVAEAFF
TRBD2,NA,TRBV4-1,TRBJ2-7,TGCGCCAGCAGCCATCCCGGGACTAGCGGGTACGAGCAGTACTTC,CASSHPGTSGYEQYF
NA,once,TRBV28,TRBJ1-1,TGTGCCAGCAGCTCAGAGGCGACAGACAAAGCTTTCTTT,CASSSEATDKAFF
TRBD1,NA,TRBV5-1,TRBJ2-7,TGCGCCAGCAGCAAGGGACAGGGAACCTACGAGCAGTACTTC,CASSKGQGTYEQYF
NA,NA,TRBV27,TRBJ1-1,TGTGCCAGCAGTTTATCGATGGTAGCGAGGGGTCCCATGAACACTGAAGCTTTCTTT,CASSLSMVARGPMNTEAFF
TRBD2,NA,TRBV4-1,TRBJ2-1,TGCGCCAGCAGCACCATGGTGGGACTAGCGGGAGATACGGTCTTCGGCAATGAGCAGTTCTTC,CASSTMVGLAGDTVFGNEQFF